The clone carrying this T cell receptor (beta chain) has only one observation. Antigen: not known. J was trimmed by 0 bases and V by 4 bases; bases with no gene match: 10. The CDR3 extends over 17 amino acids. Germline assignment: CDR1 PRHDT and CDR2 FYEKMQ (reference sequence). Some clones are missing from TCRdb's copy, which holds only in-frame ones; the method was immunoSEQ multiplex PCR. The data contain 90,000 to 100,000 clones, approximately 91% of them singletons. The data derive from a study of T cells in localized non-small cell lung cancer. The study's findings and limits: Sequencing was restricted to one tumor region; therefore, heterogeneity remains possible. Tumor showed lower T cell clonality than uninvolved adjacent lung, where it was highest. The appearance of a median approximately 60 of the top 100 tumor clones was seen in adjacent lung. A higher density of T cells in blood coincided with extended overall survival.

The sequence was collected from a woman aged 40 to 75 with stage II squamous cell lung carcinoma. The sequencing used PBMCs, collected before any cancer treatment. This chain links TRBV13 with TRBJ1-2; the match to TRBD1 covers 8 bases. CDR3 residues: CASSWTGLLKANYGYTF. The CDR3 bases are TGTGCCAGCAGCTGGACAGGGCTACTCAAAGCTAACTATGGCTACACCTTC.